This T cell receptor beta chain was recorded in a study of spatial heterogeneity in lung cancer. The sample's time point: sample taken at primary tumor resection. Unsorted samples of tumor, nontumor lung or frozen PBMC had their whole RNA sequenced. The CDR3 is 13 residues long. The germline gives CDR1 MGHRA, CDR2 YSYEKL. V was shortened by 2 bases and J by 1 base, with 5 bases between the two germline ends. All TCR cDNA molecules were individually tagged with a unique molecular identifier. TCRdb re-analysed the 5' RACE reads in MiXCR, keeping a single row per CDR3 protein. Of tens of thousands of distinct CDR3 sequences listed, approximately 7.2% were seen once; the top ten hold roughly an eighth.

This clonotype was obtained from a male donor with early-stage non-small cell lung cancer. This chain uses TRBV4-1 with TRBJ1-1; D gene unclear. The sample in question was PBMCs, obtained at surgery. The CDR3 DNA is TGCGCCAGCAGCCAAAAGCCGAACACTGAAGCTTTCTTT. Translated, it gives CASSQKPNTEAFF.